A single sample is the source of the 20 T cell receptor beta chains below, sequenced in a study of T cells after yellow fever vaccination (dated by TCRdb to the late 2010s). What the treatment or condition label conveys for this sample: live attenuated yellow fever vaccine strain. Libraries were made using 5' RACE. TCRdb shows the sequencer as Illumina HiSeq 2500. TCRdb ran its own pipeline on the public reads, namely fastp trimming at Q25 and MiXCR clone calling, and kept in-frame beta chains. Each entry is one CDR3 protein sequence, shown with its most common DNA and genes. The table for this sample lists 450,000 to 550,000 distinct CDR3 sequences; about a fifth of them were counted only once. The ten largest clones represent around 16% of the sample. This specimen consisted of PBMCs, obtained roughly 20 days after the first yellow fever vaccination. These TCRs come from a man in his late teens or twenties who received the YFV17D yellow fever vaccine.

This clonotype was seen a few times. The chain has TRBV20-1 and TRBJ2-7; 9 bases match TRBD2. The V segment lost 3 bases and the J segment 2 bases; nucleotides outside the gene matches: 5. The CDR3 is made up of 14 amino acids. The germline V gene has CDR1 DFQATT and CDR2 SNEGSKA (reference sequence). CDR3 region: CSASQRGATYEQYV. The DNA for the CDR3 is TGCAGTGCTAGCCAGCGGGGGGCCACCTACGAGCAGTACGTC.

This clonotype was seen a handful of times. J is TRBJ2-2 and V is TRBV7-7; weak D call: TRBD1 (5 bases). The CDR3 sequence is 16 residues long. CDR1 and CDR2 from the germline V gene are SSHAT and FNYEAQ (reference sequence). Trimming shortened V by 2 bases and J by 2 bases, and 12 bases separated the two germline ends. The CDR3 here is CASSLQGYLNTGELFF. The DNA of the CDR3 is TGTGCCAGCAGCTTACAGGGTTATCTTAACACCGGGGAGCTGTTTTTT.

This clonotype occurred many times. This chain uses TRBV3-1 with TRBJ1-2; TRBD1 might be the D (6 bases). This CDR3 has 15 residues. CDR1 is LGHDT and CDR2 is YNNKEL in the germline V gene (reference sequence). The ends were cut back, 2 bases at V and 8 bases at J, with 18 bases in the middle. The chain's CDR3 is CASSQTGTSPGGYTF. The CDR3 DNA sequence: TGTGCCAGCAGCCAAACAGGGACCAGTCCGGGAGGCTACACCTTC.

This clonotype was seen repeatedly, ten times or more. The CDR3 sequence is CASSLKYYSNQPQHF. CDR3 nucleotide sequence: TGTGCCAGCAGCTTAAAGTATTATAGCAATCAGCCCCAGCATTTT. The rearrangement joins TRBV7-2 to TRBJ1-5, with D uncertain. Germline CDR1 SGHTA, CDR2 FQGNSA. The V end was cut by 2 bases, the J end by 0 bases, with 8 bases between. The CDR3 sequence is 15 residues long.

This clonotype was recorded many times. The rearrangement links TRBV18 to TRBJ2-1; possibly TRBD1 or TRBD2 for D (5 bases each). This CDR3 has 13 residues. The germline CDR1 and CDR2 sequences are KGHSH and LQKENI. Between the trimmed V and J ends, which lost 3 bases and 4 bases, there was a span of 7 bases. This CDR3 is CASSPRGYNEQFF. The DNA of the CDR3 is TGTGCCAGCTCACCGAGGGGTTACAATGAGCAGTTCTTC.

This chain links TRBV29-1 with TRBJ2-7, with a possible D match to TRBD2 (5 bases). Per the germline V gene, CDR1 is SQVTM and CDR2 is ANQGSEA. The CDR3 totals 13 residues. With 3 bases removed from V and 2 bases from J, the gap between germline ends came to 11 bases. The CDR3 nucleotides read TGCAGCGTTGAGGATGGGAGTACCTACGAGCAGTACGTC. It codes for CSVEDGSTYEQYV.

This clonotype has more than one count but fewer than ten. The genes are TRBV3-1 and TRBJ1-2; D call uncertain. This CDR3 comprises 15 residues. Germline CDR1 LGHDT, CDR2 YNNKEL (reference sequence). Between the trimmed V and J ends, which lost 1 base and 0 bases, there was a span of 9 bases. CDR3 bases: TGTGCCAGCAGCCAAGGAAGAGTAGCTAACTATGGCTACACCTTC. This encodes CASSQGRVANYGYTF.

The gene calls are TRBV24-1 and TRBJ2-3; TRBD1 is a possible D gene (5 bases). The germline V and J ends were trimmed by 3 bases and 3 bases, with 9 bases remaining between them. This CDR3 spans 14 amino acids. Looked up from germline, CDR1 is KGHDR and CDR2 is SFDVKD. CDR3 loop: CATSDAQGTDTQYF. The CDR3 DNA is TGTGCCACCAGTGATGCGCAGGGAACAGATACGCAGTATTTT.

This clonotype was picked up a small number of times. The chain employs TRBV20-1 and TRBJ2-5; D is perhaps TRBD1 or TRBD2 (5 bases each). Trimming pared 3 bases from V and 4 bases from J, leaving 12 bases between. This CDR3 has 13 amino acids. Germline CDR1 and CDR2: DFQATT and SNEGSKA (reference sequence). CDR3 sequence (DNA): TGCAGTGCTAGGGGGCCCAGCGGAGAGACCCAGTACTTC. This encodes CSARGPSGETQYF.

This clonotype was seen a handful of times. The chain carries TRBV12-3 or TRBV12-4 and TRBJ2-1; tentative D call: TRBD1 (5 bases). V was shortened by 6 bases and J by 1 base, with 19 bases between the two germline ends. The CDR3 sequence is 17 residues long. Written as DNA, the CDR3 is TGTGCCAGCAGCCTTACCCTTGACAGTGTGTCCTACAATGAGCAGTTCTTC. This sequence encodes CASSLTLDSVSYNEQFF.

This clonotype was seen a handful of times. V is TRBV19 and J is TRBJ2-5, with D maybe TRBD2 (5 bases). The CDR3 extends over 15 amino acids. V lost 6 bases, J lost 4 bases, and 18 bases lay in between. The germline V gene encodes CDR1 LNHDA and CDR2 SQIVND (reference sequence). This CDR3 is CASRTSHGVPETQYF. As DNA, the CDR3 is TGTGCCAGTAGGACCTCGCACGGGGTTCCAGAGACCCAGTACTTC.

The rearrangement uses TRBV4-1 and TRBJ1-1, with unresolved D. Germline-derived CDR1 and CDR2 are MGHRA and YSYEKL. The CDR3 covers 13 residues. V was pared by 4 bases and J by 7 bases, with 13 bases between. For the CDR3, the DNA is TGCGCCAGCAGCCCCCTTTTTGAGGGTGAAGCTTTCTTT. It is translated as CASSPLFEGEAFF.

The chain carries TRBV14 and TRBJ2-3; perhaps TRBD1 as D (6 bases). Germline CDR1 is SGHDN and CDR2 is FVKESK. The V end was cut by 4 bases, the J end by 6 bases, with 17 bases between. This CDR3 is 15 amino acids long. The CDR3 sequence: CASSLRGGDWDTQYF. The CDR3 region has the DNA TGTGCCAGCAGCCTCAGAGGGGGAGATTGGGATACGCAGTATTTT.

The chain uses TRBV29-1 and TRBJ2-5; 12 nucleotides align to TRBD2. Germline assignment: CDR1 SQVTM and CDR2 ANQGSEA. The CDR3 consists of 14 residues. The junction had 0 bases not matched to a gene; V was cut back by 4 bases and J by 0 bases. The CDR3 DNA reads TGCAGCGTTGGACTAGCGGGGGACCAAGAGACCCAGTACTTC. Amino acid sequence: CSVGLAGDQETQYF.

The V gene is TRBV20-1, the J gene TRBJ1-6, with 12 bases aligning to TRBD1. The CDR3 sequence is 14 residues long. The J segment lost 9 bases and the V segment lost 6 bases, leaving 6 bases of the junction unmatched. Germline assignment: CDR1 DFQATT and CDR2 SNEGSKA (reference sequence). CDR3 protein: CSAPPGQGASPLHF. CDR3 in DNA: TGCAGTGCACCCCCGGGACAGGGGGCTTCACCCCTCCACTTT.

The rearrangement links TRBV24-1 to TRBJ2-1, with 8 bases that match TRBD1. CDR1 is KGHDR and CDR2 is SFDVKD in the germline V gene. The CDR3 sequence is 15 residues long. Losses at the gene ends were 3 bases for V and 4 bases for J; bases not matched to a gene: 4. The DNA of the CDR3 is TGTGCCACCAGTGATGCCGGGACAGGATACAATGAGCAGTTCTTC. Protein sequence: CATSDAGTGYNEQFF.

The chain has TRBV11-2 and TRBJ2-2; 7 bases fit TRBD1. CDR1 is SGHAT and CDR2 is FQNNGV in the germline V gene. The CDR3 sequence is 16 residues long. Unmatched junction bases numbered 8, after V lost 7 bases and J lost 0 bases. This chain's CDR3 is CASKIGQDANTGELFF. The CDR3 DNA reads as TGTGCCAGCAAGATCGGACAGGACGCGAACACCGGGGAGCTGTTTTTT.

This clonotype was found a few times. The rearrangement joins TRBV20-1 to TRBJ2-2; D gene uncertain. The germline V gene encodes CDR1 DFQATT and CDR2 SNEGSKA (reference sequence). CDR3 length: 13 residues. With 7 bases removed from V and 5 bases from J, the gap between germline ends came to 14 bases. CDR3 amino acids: CSVDNGPTGELFF. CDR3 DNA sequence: TGCAGTGTCGACAACGGCCCAACCGGGGAGCTGTTTTTT.

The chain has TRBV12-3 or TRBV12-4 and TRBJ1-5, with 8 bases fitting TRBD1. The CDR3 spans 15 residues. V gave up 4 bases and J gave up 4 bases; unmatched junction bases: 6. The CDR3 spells CASSWDRMRNQPQHF. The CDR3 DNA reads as TGTGCCAGCAGTTGGGACAGGATGCGGAATCAGCCCCAGCATTTT.

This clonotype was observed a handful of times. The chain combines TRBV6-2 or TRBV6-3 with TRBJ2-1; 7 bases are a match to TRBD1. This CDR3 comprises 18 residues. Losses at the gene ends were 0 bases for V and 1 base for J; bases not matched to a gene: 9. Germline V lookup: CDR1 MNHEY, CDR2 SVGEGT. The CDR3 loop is CASSYSIQGWASYNEQFF. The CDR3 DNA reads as TGTGCCAGCAGTTACTCCATACAGGGGTGGGCATCCTACAATGAGCAGTTCTTC.